These 13 T cell receptor beta chains originate from one sample sequenced in a study of T-cell reconstitution after alpha-beta-depleted transplantation in children. This sample's TCRbeta library carried unique molecular identifier barcodes. From the PCR reads, TCRdb called clonotypes with MiXCR, one entry per CDR3 protein. The repertoire includes 530,000 or so distinct CDR3 sequences, 25% to 30% of them detected once, and less than 40% sits in the top ten. Material: PBMCs, obtained before TCRalphabeta/CD19-depleted stem cell transplant. The receptor set was obtained from a boy under three years old with Wiskott-Aldrich syndrome, due to receive a stem cell transplant.

This chain joins TRBV7-6 and TRBJ2-5, with 11 nucleotides matching TRBD2. Looked up from germline, CDR1 is SGHVS and CDR2 is FNYEAQ. With 1 base clipped from V and 5 bases from J, the junction kept 9 bases outside the gene matches. The CDR3 length is 17 residues. Here the CDR3 reads CASSLESSGRPGETQYF. The CDR3, as DNA: TGTGCCAGCAGCTTAGAATCTAGCGGGAGGCCGGGGGAGACCCAGTACTTC.

The chain couples TRBV3-1 to TRBJ2-3; D gene unclear. Trimming left V 4 bases short and J 3 bases short, with 20 bases between. The CDR3 sequence is 17 residues long. Germline CDR1 LGHDT, CDR2 YNNKEL (reference sequence). The CDR3 here is CASSRRAGPSSTDTQYF. In nucleotides, the CDR3 is TGTGCCAGCAGCCGTAGGGCTGGACCTTCCTCGACAGATACGCAGTATTTT.

This clonotype was seen more than once but under ten times. The chain carries TRBV12-3 or TRBV12-4 and TRBJ2-5; 14 nucleotides line up with TRBD2. The CDR3 extends over 17 amino acids. The V and J ends lost 6 bases and 4 bases, in that order; junction bases with no gene match: 10. In DNA form, the CDR3 reads TGTGCCAGCAGGCCAACCGGACTAGCGGGAGGTTCAGAGACCCAGTACTTC. It yields the protein CASRPTGLAGGSETQYF.

This clonotype was counted a few times. The chain employs TRBV20-1 and TRBJ1-5; the D gene is possibly TRBD1 (5 bases). The length of the CDR3 is 12 residues. Germline values: CDR1 DFQATT, CDR2 SNEGSKA (reference sequence). Deletions cut 3 bases from V and 7 bases from J, with 10 bases between. CDR3 DNA: TGCAGTGCTAGCCCGGGGGTACAGCCCCAGCATTTT. This codes for CSASPGVQPQHF.

The chain links TRBV10-3 to TRBJ2-1, with 7 bases fitting TRBD2. Trimming cost V 7 bases and J 8 bases; bases outside gene matches: 11. The germline V gene encodes CDR1 ENHRY and CDR2 SYGVKD. CDR3 length: 14 residues. The chain's CDR3 is CAINPGTKNDEQFF. CDR3 sequence (DNA): TGTGCCATCAACCCCGGGACTAAAAACGATGAGCAGTTCTTC.

As DNA, the CDR3 is TGCGCCAGCAGGCCCGGGACAGGGGGTCCTCTCTACAATGAGCAGTTCTTC. It is translated as CASRPGTGGPLYNEQFF. V usage is TRBV5-1 and J usage is TRBJ2-1; TRBD1 matches at 11 bases. In germline, CDR1 is SGHRS, CDR2 YFSETQ. After removal of 5 bases from V and 3 bases from J, the junction contained 10 bases not matched to a gene. This CDR3 is built from 17 residues.

This clonotype was seen repeatedly, ten times or more. CDR3 sequence (DNA): TGCGCCAGCAGCCGGACAGGGTTCTACGAGCAGTACTTC. It translates to CASSRTGFYEQYF. The rearrangement uses TRBV5-1 and TRBJ2-7, with TRBD1 matching over 8 bases. The CDR3 consists of 13 residues. V trimming: 4 bases; J trimming: 3 bases; junction bases outside the gene matches: 3. The germline CDR1 and CDR2 sequences are SGHRS and YFSETQ.

CDR3 DNA: TGTGCCAGCAGTACCCCACGAGAGAACACTGAAGCTTTCTTT. Protein product: CASSTPRENTEAFF. The rearrangement uses TRBV6-2 or TRBV6-3 and TRBJ1-1, with D unresolved. With 5 bases removed from V and 1 base from J, the gap between germline ends came to 11 bases. CDR3 length: 14 residues. Germline loops: CDR1 MNHEY, CDR2 SVGEGT.

V is TRBV10-3 and J is TRBJ2-1, with D possibly TRBD1 on 6 matching bases. The V gene lost 6 bases and the J gene lost 4 bases, with 10 bases spanning the gap. There are 13 residues in the CDR3. Germline CDR1 and CDR2: ENHRY and SYGVKD. CDR3 DNA sequence: TGTGCCATCAGCCAACAGGGTTACAATGAGCAGTTCTTC. Its translation: CAISQQGYNEQFF.

This clonotype was seen only a few times. V is TRBV25-1 and J is TRBJ1-3; the D gene is possibly TRBD1 (5 bases). Germline V lookup: CDR1 MGHDK, CDR2 SYGVNS. Trimming cost V 6 bases and J 3 bases, with 12 bases left between them. The length of the CDR3 is 14 residues. As DNA, the CDR3 is TGTGCCAGCAGCGACAGCGTTTTTGGAAACACCATATATTTT. It translates to CASSDSVFGNTIYF.

A remark on this clonotype: At one boundary the junction diverges from the germline segment, which might be a read error. The chain has TRBV28 and TRBJ2-1; TRBD2 matches at 8 bases. This CDR3 is built from 17 residues. Germline values: CDR1 MDHEN, CDR2 SYDVKM. CDR3 sequence (DNA): TGTGCCAGCAGCTCCGTTAGCGGGGCTAGCTCCTACAATGACCAGTTCTTC. It specifies CASSSVSGASSYNDQFF.

There are a few counts of this clonotype. The rearrangement joins TRBV4-2 to TRBJ2-1; maybe TRBD2 (6 bases). This CDR3 contains 14 residues. Germline V gene lookup returns CDR1 LGHNA and CDR2 YNFKEQ. The germline V and J ends were trimmed by 3 bases and 6 bases, with 12 bases remaining between them. CDR3 sequence (DNA): TGTGCCAGCAGCCAGACGCGGGAAGGCAATGAGCAGTTCTTC. Its protein product is CASSQTREGNEQFF.

This clonotype came up a few times. The chain carries TRBV2 and TRBJ1-2; 7 bases match TRBD1. CDR1 SNHLY and CDR2 FYNNEI come from the germline V gene. The CDR3 extends over 13 amino acids. V gave up 5 bases and J gave up 6 bases; unmatched junction bases: 6. CDR3 protein: CASSTDRAHGYTF. CDR3 in DNA: TGTGCCAGCAGTACCGACAGGGCTCATGGCTACACCTTC.